The rows below give T cell receptor beta chains drawn from one sample of a study of blood T cells in healthy people across ages. TCRdb re-called the 5' RACE reads through MiXCR, storing one row per CDR3 protein. Of over a million distinct CDR3 sequences listed, 55% to 75% were seen once; the top ten hold more than 6%. Material: blood. The receptors come from a man between 18 and 29 years old in good health. Each CDR3 is given with its conserved first and last residue. The D gene is left open where the match is weak. Not every row has a clone size; where given, it reads once, few, many or a size class.

abundance: .
v_gene: TRBV5-1
j_gene: TRBJ1-2
d_gene: TRBD1
len: 15
CDR3aa: CASSQGQGALYGYTF
CDR3nt: TGTGCCAGCAGCCAAGGACAGGGGGCACTCTATGGCTACACCTTC

abundance: .
v_gene: TRBV9
j_gene: TRBJ2-1
d_gene: .
len: 13
CDR3aa: CASSVAGSETQFF
CDR3nt: TGTGCCAGCAGCGTAGCAGGGAGTGAGACCCAGTTCTTC

abundance: few
v_gene: TRBV20-1
j_gene: TRBJ2-1
d_gene: TRBD2
len: 13
CDR3aa: CSATSGTYNEQFF
CDR3nt: TGCAGTGCAACTAGCGGGACCTACAATGAGCAGTTCTTC

abundance: once
v_gene: TRBV20-1
j_gene: TRBJ2-3
d_gene: TRBD2
len: 16
CDR3aa: CSAWTSGGARTDTQYF
CDR3nt: TGCAGTGCGTGGACTAGCGGGGGGGCGAGGACAGATACGCAGTATTTT

abundance: few
v_gene: TRBV20-1
j_gene: TRBJ2-1
d_gene: .
len: 15
CDR3aa: CSARGIGVWSNEQFF
CDR3nt: TGCAGTGCTAGGGGGATCGGAGTTTGGTCCAATGAGCAGTTCTTC

abundance: .
v_gene: TRBV27
j_gene: TRBJ2-7
d_gene: .
len: 13
CDR3aa: CASSPRVNYEQYF
CDR3nt: TGTGCCAGCAGTCCCCGGGTTAACTACGAGCAGTACTTC

abundance: .
v_gene: TRBV7-9
j_gene: TRBJ2-3
d_gene: TRBD1
len: 13
CDR3aa: CATGTEPRDTQYF
CDR3nt: TGTGCCACCGGGACAGAACCCCGGGATACGCAGTATTTT

abundance: .
v_gene: TRBV5-5
j_gene: TRBJ2-1
d_gene: .
len: 15
CDR3aa: CASSLAAGSHNEQFF
CDR3nt: TGTGCCAGCAGCTTGGCGGCAGGGTCCCACAATGAGCAGTTCTTC

abundance: .
v_gene: TRBV12-3/TRBV12-4
j_gene: TRBJ1-1
d_gene: .
len: 15
CDR3aa: CASSCGRQGGTEAFF
CDR3nt: TGTGCCAGCAGTTGCGGGAGGCAGGGAGGGACTGAAGCTTTCTTT

abundance: .
v_gene: TRBV7-2
j_gene: TRBJ2-7
d_gene: .
len: 18
CDR3aa: CASSFPPDRGGFSYEQYF
CDR3nt: TGTGCCAGCAGCTTCCCCCCCGACAGGGGAGGGTTCTCCTACGAGCAGTACTTC

abundance: .
v_gene: TRBV11-2
j_gene: TRBJ2-3
d_gene: .
len: 15
CDR3aa: CASKREKGGPDTQYF
CDR3nt: TGCGCCAGCAAACGCGAGAAGGGGGGGCCAGATACGCAGTATTTT

abundance: .
v_gene: TRBV20-1
j_gene: TRBJ2-7
d_gene: .
len: 12
CDR3aa: CSAQRDVHEQYF
CDR3nt: TGCAGTGCTCAACGGGATGTTCACGAGCAGTACTTC

abundance: once
v_gene: TRBV24-1
j_gene: TRBJ2-5
d_gene: .
len: 16
CDR3aa: CATSDLSAGGGETQYF
CDR3nt: TGTGCCACCAGTGACCTCTCCGCAGGGGGAGGAGAGACCCAGTACTTC

abundance: .
v_gene: TRBV25-1
j_gene: TRBJ1-6
d_gene: .
len: 13
CDR3aa: CASSDRYNSPLHF
CDR3nt: TGTGCCAGCAGTGACCGCTATAATTCACCCCTCCACTTT

abundance: .
v_gene: TRBV5-1
j_gene: TRBJ1-6
d_gene: .
len: 15
CDR3aa: CASSSWDGSNSPLHF
CDR3nt: TGCGCCAGCAGCTCCTGGGACGGATCTAATTCACCCCTCCACTTT

abundance: .
v_gene: TRBV6-2/TRBV6-3
j_gene: TRBJ2-1
d_gene: .
len: 14
CDR3aa: CASSYLAWGNEQFF
CDR3nt: TGTGCCAGCAGTTACCTAGCGTGGGGGAATGAGCAGTTCTTC

abundance: once
v_gene: TRBV27
j_gene: TRBJ2-1
d_gene: .
len: 12
CDR3aa: CATKGGAYEQFF
CDR3nt: TGTGCCACCAAGGGGGGGGCCTACGAGCAGTTCTTC

abundance: few
v_gene: TRBV28
j_gene: TRBJ2-7
d_gene: .
len: 14
CDR3aa: CASSYEGWAYEQYF
CDR3nt: TGTGCCAGCAGTTACGAGGGGTGGGCTTACGAGCAGTACTTC

abundance: many
v_gene: TRBV12-3/TRBV12-4
j_gene: TRBJ2-3
d_gene: .
len: 12
CDR3aa: CASSLRADTQYF
CDR3nt: TGTGCCAGCAGTTTAAGGGCAGATACGCAGTATTTT

abundance: .
v_gene: TRBV7-8
j_gene: TRBJ1-1
d_gene: TRBD1
len: 16
CDR3aa: CASSLVDGTVPPEAFF
CDR3nt: TGTGCCAGCAGCTTAGTTGACGGGACAGTACCCCCTGAAGCTTTCTTT

abundance: once
v_gene: TRBV9
j_gene: TRBJ1-2
d_gene: .
len: 15
CDR3aa: CASSDPTGANYGYTF
CDR3nt: TGTGCCAGCAGCGATCCGACAGGAGCTAACTATGGCTACACCTTC

abundance: .
v_gene: TRBV4-2
j_gene: TRBJ2-2
d_gene: .
len: 13
CDR3aa: CASTPDLTGELFF
CDR3nt: TGTGCCAGCACTCCCGATTTGACCGGGGAGCTGTTTTTT

abundance: .
v_gene: TRBV10-1
j_gene: TRBJ2-3
d_gene: .
len: 13
CDR3aa: CASSSGDSDTQYF
CDR3nt: TGCGCCAGCAGTTCTGGCGACAGCGATACGCAGTATTTT

abundance: .
v_gene: TRBV20-1
j_gene: TRBJ2-7
d_gene: .
len: 14
CDR3aa: CSASPRTRYNEQYF
CDR3nt: TGCAGTGCTAGCCCTCGTACCCGCTACAATGAGCAGTACTTC

abundance: .
v_gene: TRBV5-1
j_gene: TRBJ2-1
d_gene: TRBD2
len: 14
CDR3aa: CASSIAGNYNEQFF
CDR3nt: TGCGCCAGCAGCATAGCGGGGAACTACAATGAGCAGTTCTTC

abundance: .
v_gene: TRBV28
j_gene: TRBJ2-1
d_gene: .
len: 13
CDR3aa: CASSEVRDNEQFF
CDR3nt: TGTGCCAGCAGTGAGGTCCGGGACAATGAGCAGTTCTTC

abundance: .
v_gene: TRBV5-5
j_gene: TRBJ2-5
d_gene: .
len: 16
CDR3aa: CASSQVSRGFMETQYF
CDR3nt: TGTGCCAGCAGCCAGGTATCGAGGGGGTTTATGGAGACCCAGTACTTC

abundance: .
v_gene: TRBV6-5
j_gene: TRBJ2-1
d_gene: TRBD1
len: 16
CDR3aa: CASSLSGTGHYNEQFF
CDR3nt: TGTGCCAGCAGTTTATCCGGGACAGGGCACTACAATGAGCAGTTCTTC

abundance: .
v_gene: TRBV4-1
j_gene: TRBJ1-6
d_gene: .
len: 17
CDR3aa: CASSHPGTQRKNSPLHF
CDR3nt: TGCGCCAGCAGCCACCCCGGGACTCAGAGAAAAAATTCACCCCTCCACTTT

abundance: .
v_gene: TRBV5-1
j_gene: TRBJ2-5
d_gene: TRBD1
len: 14
CDR3aa: CASSVARQGETQYF
CDR3nt: TGCGCCAGCAGCGTGGCGAGACAGGGCGAGACCCAGTACTTC

abundance: few
v_gene: TRBV7-2
j_gene: TRBJ1-4
d_gene: .
len: 13
CDR3aa: CASRQHSNEKLFF
CDR3nt: TGTGCCAGCCGACAGCACTCTAATGAAAAACTGTTTTTT

abundance: once
v_gene: TRBV4-2
j_gene: TRBJ1-2
d_gene: .
len: 17
CDR3aa: CASSPSRAGATNYGYTF
CDR3nt: TGTGCCAGCAGCCCCAGTCGGGCCGGGGCCACTAACTATGGCTACACCTTC

abundance: .
v_gene: TRBV20-1
j_gene: TRBJ1-4
d_gene: TRBD1
len: 16
CDR3aa: CSARSPGRKTGEKLFF
CDR3nt: TGCAGTGCTAGGTCCCCGGGTAGGAAGACAGGGGAAAAACTGTTTTTT

abundance: once
v_gene: TRBV5-1
j_gene: TRBJ1-1
d_gene: .
len: 15
CDR3aa: CASSLEGPIFTEAFF
CDR3nt: TGCGCCAGCAGCTTGGAGGGTCCCATATTCACTGAAGCTTTCTTT

abundance: .
v_gene: TRBV6-6
j_gene: TRBJ2-7
d_gene: TRBD1
len: 15
CDR3aa: CASSYSIEGAYEQYF
CDR3nt: TGTGCCAGCAGTTACTCGATCGAGGGGGCGTACGAGCAGTACTTC

abundance: .
v_gene: TRBV6-5
j_gene: TRBJ2-5
d_gene: .
len: 13
CDR3aa: CASSQTIGETQYF
CDR3nt: TGTGCCAGCAGTCAGACGATCGGTGAGACCCAGTACTTC

abundance: few
v_gene: TRBV29-1
j_gene: TRBJ1-5
d_gene: .
len: 13
CDR3aa: CSVAGLSNQPQHF
CDR3nt: TGCAGCGTTGCTGGGCTTAGCAATCAGCCCCAGCATTTT

abundance: .
v_gene: TRBV6-1
j_gene: TRBJ2-7
d_gene: TRBD1
len: 16
CDR3aa: CASSARGTVSSYEQYF
CDR3nt: TGTGCCAGCAGTGCCAGAGGGACAGTCAGTTCCTACGAGCAGTACTTC

abundance: .
v_gene: TRBV7-2
j_gene: TRBJ2-7
d_gene: .
len: 14
CDR3aa: CASSLDNILLEQYF
CDR3nt: TGTGCCAGCAGCTTAGATAACATCCTCCTCGAGCAGTACTTC

abundance: .
v_gene: TRBV7-2
j_gene: TRBJ2-3
d_gene: TRBD2
len: 16
CDR3aa: CASSSLLAGGPDTQYF
CDR3nt: TGTGCCAGCAGCTCCTTACTAGCGGGAGGTCCGGATACGCAGTATTTT

abundance: .
v_gene: TRBV4-2
j_gene: TRBJ2-7
d_gene: .
len: 14
CDR3aa: CASGQDTGTYEQYF
CDR3nt: TGTGCCAGCGGCCAAGATACAGGAACGTACGAGCAGTACTTC

abundance: .
v_gene: TRBV12-3/TRBV12-4
j_gene: TRBJ1-4
d_gene: TRBD1
len: 17
CDR3aa: CASSSPGQGSTNEKLFF
CDR3nt: TGTGCCAGCAGTTCCCCGGGACAGGGATCAACTAATGAAAAACTGTTTTTT

abundance: few
v_gene: TRBV7-9
j_gene: TRBJ2-2
d_gene: TRBD1
len: 16
CDR3aa: CASSLARTGGFGELFF
CDR3nt: TGTGCCAGCAGCTTAGCGCGGACAGGGGGCTTCGGGGAGCTGTTTTTT

abundance: .
v_gene: TRBV2
j_gene: TRBJ2-5
d_gene: .
len: 15
CDR3aa: CASSENTAYQETQYF
CDR3nt: TGTGCCAGCAGTGAGAACACAGCCTACCAAGAGACCCAGTACTTC

abundance: once
v_gene: TRBV12-3/TRBV12-4
j_gene: TRBJ2-3
d_gene: TRBD2
len: 15
CDR3aa: CASSRTSGVADTQYF
CDR3nt: TGTGCCAGCAGTCGGACTAGCGGGGTCGCGGATACGCAGTATTTT

abundance: .
v_gene: TRBV5-1
j_gene: TRBJ2-7
d_gene: TRBD1
len: 15
CDR3aa: CASSPGTGGASEQYF
CDR3nt: TGCGCCAGCAGCCCGGGGACAGGGGGCGCGTCCGAGCAGTACTTC

abundance: .
v_gene: TRBV20-1
j_gene: TRBJ2-7
d_gene: .
len: 11
CDR3aa: CSALNPYEQYF
CDR3nt: TGCAGTGCTCTTAACCCCTACGAGCAGTACTTT

abundance: .
v_gene: TRBV28
j_gene: TRBJ2-5
d_gene: TRBD2
len: 17
CDR3aa: CASNGPGLAGGSGTQYF
CDR3nt: TGTGCCAGCAACGGTCCGGGACTAGCGGGGGGTAGTGGGACCCAGTACTTC

abundance: .
v_gene: TRBV4-1
j_gene: TRBJ2-7
d_gene: .
len: 13
CDR3aa: CASSQDPDYEQYF
CDR3nt: TGCGCCAGCAGCCAAGATCCAGACTACGAGCAGTACTTC

abundance: .
v_gene: TRBV3-1
j_gene: TRBJ2-5
d_gene: .
len: 14
CDR3aa: CASSQDGWVKTQYF
CDR3nt: TGTGCCAGCAGCCAAGATGGTTGGGTAAAGACCCAGTACTTC

abundance: .
v_gene: TRBV7-2
j_gene: TRBJ2-1
d_gene: TRBD2
len: 14
CDR3aa: CASKPAGVIDEQFF
CDR3nt: TGTGCCAGCAAGCCAGCGGGAGTTATCGATGAGCAGTTCTTC

abundance: .
v_gene: TRBV6-1
j_gene: TRBJ2-7
d_gene: TRBD1
len: 12
CDR3aa: CASLGQVYEQYF
CDR3nt: TGTGCCAGTCTAGGACAGGTATACGAGCAGTACTTC

abundance: .
v_gene: TRBV9
j_gene: TRBJ2-7
d_gene: TRBD1
len: 15
CDR3aa: CASSEGQANSYEQYF
CDR3nt: TGTGCCAGCAGCGAAGGACAGGCTAACTCCTACGAGCAGTACTTC

abundance: .
v_gene: TRBV6-2/TRBV6-3
j_gene: TRBJ1-2
d_gene: .
len: 14
CDR3aa: CASSYGRAENGYTF
CDR3nt: TGTGCCAGCAGTTACGGGCGGGCCGAGAATGGCTACACCTTC

abundance: .
v_gene: TRBV7-2
j_gene: TRBJ1-2
d_gene: .
len: 16
CDR3aa: CASSLGYGEGVYGYTF
CDR3nt: TGTGCCAGCAGCTTAGGATACGGGGAGGGGGTCTATGGCTACACCTTC

abundance: .
v_gene: TRBV14
j_gene: TRBJ2-5
d_gene: .
len: 15
CDR3aa: CASSQARRARETQYF
CDR3nt: TGTGCCAGCAGCCAAGCTAGACGGGCGCGAGAGACCCAGTACTTC

abundance: .
v_gene: TRBV2
j_gene: TRBJ2-7
d_gene: TRBD2
len: 14
CDR3aa: CASPRLAGSYEQYF
CDR3nt: TGTGCCAGCCCTAGGCTAGCGGGCTCCTACGAGCAGTACTTC